Listed below are T cell receptor beta chains from one sample, sequenced in a study of cytomegalovirus exposure and HLA in healthy donors. Libraries were prepared by immunoSEQ multiplex PCR; TCRdb keeps only in-frame clonotypes and omits some of them. The sample includes about 220,000 clones, about four fifths of them seen just once. The specimen was PBMCs. All receptors derive from a woman aged 35 to 49 in good health and CMV-seropositive. Each CDR3 is given with its conserved first and last residue. The order of the fields is J gene, clone size, D gene, V gene, CDR3 DNA, CDR3 protein. A D gene is named only where the DNA matches it firmly. Where a row states a size, it is once, few, many or the class of an expanded clone; other rows omit it.

TRBJ1-2 - - TRBV7-2 TGTGCCAGCAGCTTAGCGCCTCAGGGGAACTATGGCTACACCTTC CASSLAPQGNYGYTF
TRBJ2-3 once TRBD2 TRBV27 TGTGCCAGCAGGGGCTTTGGCGGGGGGGCCGCAGATACGCAGTATTTT CASRGFGGGAADTQYF
TRBJ1-1 - - TRBV14 TGTGCCAGCAGCCAATTCCCGACACAGAACACTGAAGCTTTCTTT CASSQFPTQNTEAFF
TRBJ1-2 - - TRBV5-1 TGCGCCAGCAGCCCGGGGGGGGATGGCTACACCTTC CASSPGGDGYTF
TRBJ1-3 - - TRBV4-3 TGCGCCAGCAGCCAACGTTGGGACTTCTCTGGAAACACCATATATTTT CASSQRWDFSGNTIYF
TRBJ2-7 - TRBD2 TRBV5-6 TGTGCCAGCAGCTTGAGTCTAGCGGGGTTTTCCTACGAGCAGTACTTC CASSLSLAGFSYEQYF
TRBJ2-1 - - TRBV13 TGTGCCAGCAGCTTAGGATGGGTAATTGGGGCAGCTAATGAGCAGTTCTTC CASSLGWVIGAANEQFF
TRBJ2-1 - TRBD2 TRBV29-1 TGCAGCGTTAAGTCGGGAGGGCCACATGAGCAGTTCTTC CSVKSGGPHEQFF
TRBJ2-1 - - TRBV19 TGTGCCAGTAGTATGATGGCGCAGGGCTACAATGAGCAGTTCTTC CASSMMAQGYNEQFF
TRBJ2-7 - - TRBV18 TGTGCCAGCTCACTCATCGGGGTCACGGGGGAGCAGTACTTC CASSLIGVTGEQYF